This T cell receptor beta chain is from a study of blood T cells in healthy people across ages. Primers used in a second PCR of about 7 to 12 cycles were a sample-barcoded 5' primer and a J-beta primer mix. MiXCR, run by TCRdb on the 5' RACE reads, gives a single entry per CDR3 protein. The sample has approximately 1,100,000 distinct CDR3 sequences, roughly 45% seen once. The length of the CDR3 is 14 residues. Germline V gene sequence: CDR1 SGHDT, CDR2 YYEEEE. Each individual donor underwent a draw of ten milliliters of peripheral blood. Study conclusions and caveats: Those diversity estimates obtained from one million T cells were thought to be underestimates.

About this clonotype: Antigen: not known.

The clonotype was recovered from an older woman in good health. The chain is built from TRBV5-6 and TRBJ2-4; D gene ambiguous. Near its end, the DNA agrees better with TRBJ2-7, so the J call may be wrong. Sequenced sample: blood. The CDR3: CASSRPVVTYEQYF. The CDR3, as DNA: TGTGCCAGCAGCCGGCCGGTTGTCACCTACGAGCAGTACTTC.